Each of the 3 T cell receptor beta chains below was sequenced from the same sample in a study of T cell repertoires in cytomegalovirus infection. TCRdb itself ran the reads through MiXCR, one entry per CDR3 protein. Seen here are hundreds of thousands of distinct CDR3 sequences, about a tenth observed once, and the top ten hold approximately 2.3%. The source material was PBMCs. All receptors come from a human donor in good health (CMV status not recorded). Some clones in this sample may be carry-over from other donors' samples.

This clonotype has a count of ten or more. The chain employs TRBV12-3 or TRBV12-4 and TRBJ2-3, with D perhaps matching TRBD2 (6 bases). CDR3 size: 14 residues. The V and J ends lost 3 bases and 4 bases respectively, with 11 bases between them. CDR3 sequence (DNA): TGTGCCAGCAGTTTGTCGGGAGTAGCAGATACGCAGTATTTT. Amino acid sequence: CASSLSGVADTQYF.

This clonotype has a handful of counts. The genes are TRBV29-1 and TRBJ2-6; D possibly corresponds to TRBD1 (5 bases). Trimming took off 5 bases at V and 0 bases at J, with 8 bases between the two ends. This CDR3 region has 14 residues. Looked up from germline, CDR1 is SQVTM and CDR2 is ANQGSEA. The DNA of the CDR3 is TGCAGCGTTCCAGGGCGCTCTGGGGCCAACGTCCTGACTTTC. Translation: CSVPGRSGANVLTF.

V usage is TRBV19 and J usage is TRBJ2-1; D call uncertain. The CDR3 runs 16 residues. Deletions cut 7 bases from V and 6 bases from J, with 22 bases between. Germline CDR1 LNHDA, CDR2 SQIVND (reference sequence). The DNA for the CDR3 is TGTGCCAGTATGGGCGTTAGGTCCGAAACCATCAATGAGCAGTTCTTC. Amino acid sequence: CASMGVRSETINEQFF.